This is a list of T cell receptor beta chains from one sample in a study of control samples from healthy donors and cancer patients. Assay: immunoSEQ multiplex PCR; the TCRdb copy retains only in-frame clones and omits some. The sample shows roughly 130,000 clones, approximately 90% of them seen only once. Material for sequencing was blood. These receptors all come from a man younger than 35 in good health. Each CDR3 is given with its conserved first and last residue. The order of the fields is J gene, V gene, D gene, clone size, CDR3 DNA, CDR3 protein. A D gene is named only where the DNA matches it firmly. Expanded clones are given a class, and other clones once, few, many or no size at all.

j_gene: TRBJ1-6
v_gene: TRBV2
d_gene: TRBD1
abundance: -
CDR3nt: TGTGCCAGCATAGGGTCAGGGGGAGGATCACCCCTCCACTTT
CDR3aa: CASIGSGGGSPLHF

j_gene: TRBJ1-1
v_gene: TRBV12-3/TRBV12-4
d_gene: -
abundance: -
CDR3nt: TGTGCCAGCAGTTTTATTGATGCGACTGAAGCTTTCTTT
CDR3aa: CASSFIDATEAFF

j_gene: TRBJ1-1
v_gene: TRBV7-2
d_gene: -
abundance: few
CDR3nt: TGTGCCAGCAGCGCCGGACACTGGAACACTGAAGCTTTCTTT
CDR3aa: CASSAGHWNTEAFF

j_gene: TRBJ1-4
v_gene: TRBV10-3
d_gene: -
abundance: -
CDR3nt: TGTGCCATCAGTGAAGGCAGGGAGCCCTTGACAACTAATGAAAAACTGTTTTTT
CDR3aa: CAISEGREPLTTNEKLFF

j_gene: TRBJ1-6
v_gene: TRBV7-9
d_gene: -
abundance: -
CDR3nt: TGTGCCAGCAGCTTAGAGGCGGCCTGGAATTCACCCCTCCACTTT
CDR3aa: CASSLEAAWNSPLHF

j_gene: TRBJ2-2
v_gene: TRBV28
d_gene: TRBD1
abundance: -
CDR3nt: TGTGCCAGCAGCCAACACCGACAGGGGGCCACCGGGGAGCTGTTTTTT
CDR3aa: CASSQHRQGATGELFF

j_gene: TRBJ2-3
v_gene: TRBV7-9
d_gene: TRBD2
abundance: -
CDR3nt: TGTGCCAGCAGCTTAGTTAGCGGGTCCACAGATACGCAGTATTTT
CDR3aa: CASSLVSGSTDTQYF

j_gene: TRBJ1-1
v_gene: TRBV6-5
d_gene: -
abundance: -
CDR3nt: TGTGCCAGCAGTTACCGAGTTGGCACTGAAGCTTTCTTT
CDR3aa: CASSYRVGTEAFF

j_gene: TRBJ1-6
v_gene: TRBV3-1/TRBV3-2
d_gene: -
abundance: -
CDR3nt: TGTGCCAGCAGCCAAGCCCGAAATTCACCCCTCCACTTT
CDR3aa: CASSQARNSPLHF

j_gene: TRBJ2-2
v_gene: TRBV9
d_gene: TRBD1
abundance: -
CDR3nt: TGTGCCAGCAGCGCTGGACAGGGCCTTCCCGGGGAGCTGTTTTTT
CDR3aa: CASSAGQGLPGELFF

j_gene: TRBJ1-2
v_gene: TRBV11-3
d_gene: TRBD1
abundance: -
CDR3nt: TGTGCCAGCAGCGATCCGGGACAGGGCCATGGCTACACCTTC
CDR3aa: CASSDPGQGHGYTF

j_gene: TRBJ1-2
v_gene: TRBV2
d_gene: -
abundance: -
CDR3nt: TGTGCCAGGACAGCGGAGTTGGCGGGTGGCTACACCTTC
CDR3aa: CARTAELAGGYTF

j_gene: TRBJ1-1
v_gene: TRBV19
d_gene: -
abundance: -
CDR3nt: TGTGCCAGTAGTATAGAATCGGAGGACACTGAAGCTTTCTTT
CDR3aa: CASSIESEDTEAFF

j_gene: TRBJ2-7
v_gene: TRBV5-6
d_gene: -
abundance: -
CDR3nt: TGTGCCAGCAGCCCCAAGTTAGGGGACGAGCAGTACTTC
CDR3aa: CASSPKLGDEQYF

j_gene: TRBJ2-5
v_gene: TRBV3-1/TRBV3-2
d_gene: -
abundance: -
CDR3nt: TGTGCCAGCAGCCAACAGGGTTCAGGGGAGACCCAGTACTTC
CDR3aa: CASSQQGSGETQYF

j_gene: TRBJ2-5
v_gene: TRBV9
d_gene: -
abundance: -
CDR3nt: TGTGCCAGCAGCGTAGGCAGCGTGGAGACCCAGTACTTC
CDR3aa: CASSVGSVETQYF

j_gene: TRBJ1-2
v_gene: TRBV4-1
d_gene: TRBD1
abundance: -
CDR3nt: TGCGCCAGCAGCCACCCTGACAGGGCGGATGGCTACACCTTC
CDR3aa: CASSHPDRADGYTF

j_gene: TRBJ2-1
v_gene: TRBV5-1
d_gene: -
abundance: -
CDR3nt: TGCGCCAGCAGCGAGCTAGGGGAGAGCTCCTACAATGAGCAGTTCTTC
CDR3aa: CASSELGESSYNEQFF

j_gene: TRBJ1-1
v_gene: TRBV5-1
d_gene: -
abundance: -
CDR3nt: TGCGCCAGCAGCTTGGCACAGGGAAAAACTGAAGCTTTCTTT
CDR3aa: CASSLAQGKTEAFF

j_gene: TRBJ1-1
v_gene: TRBV29-1
d_gene: -
abundance: once
CDR3nt: TGCAGCGTTACACGGACGGACCAGAACACTGAAGCTTTCTTT
CDR3aa: CSVTRTDQNTEAFF

j_gene: TRBJ2-5
v_gene: TRBV11-3
d_gene: -
abundance: once
CDR3nt: TGTGCCAGCAGCTTAGTTCCTCTAGTGGGGGAGACCCAGTACTTC
CDR3aa: CASSLVPLVGETQYF

j_gene: TRBJ1-1
v_gene: TRBV14
d_gene: -
abundance: -
CDR3nt: TGTGCCAGCAGCCCCCAGGTCGACACTGAAGCTTTCTTT
CDR3aa: CASSPQVDTEAFF

j_gene: TRBJ2-7
v_gene: TRBV4-1
d_gene: -
abundance: -
CDR3nt: TGCGCCAGCAGCCCAGTTGGGACTGTCTCCTACGAGCAGTACTTC
CDR3aa: CASSPVGTVSYEQYF

j_gene: TRBJ2-7
v_gene: TRBV2
d_gene: -
abundance: -
CDR3nt: TGTGCCAGCAGTGAAAACGGCGGGGGCCACTACGAGCAGTACTTC
CDR3aa: CASSENGGGHYEQYF

j_gene: TRBJ2-4
v_gene: TRBV11-3
d_gene: -
abundance: -
CDR3nt: TGTGCCAGCAGCTTAAGGCGTGGGAACATTCAGTACTTC
CDR3aa: CASSLRRGNIQYF

j_gene: TRBJ2-3
v_gene: TRBV6-4
d_gene: TRBD2
abundance: -
CDR3nt: TGTGCCAGCAACCGTAAGGTAGCTAGCGGGGGGGTAGATACGCAGTATTTT
CDR3aa: CASNRKVASGGVDTQYF

j_gene: TRBJ1-1
v_gene: TRBV9
d_gene: -
abundance: -
CDR3nt: TGTGCTAGCAGCCAATTGATGGGGAGCCAGAACACTGAAGCTTTCTTT
CDR3aa: CASSQLMGSQNTEAFF

j_gene: TRBJ1-1
v_gene: TRBV3-1/TRBV3-2
d_gene: -
abundance: -
CDR3nt: TGTGCCAGCAGCCTGAGGAGGGGAGGCACTGAAGCTTTCTTT
CDR3aa: CASSLRRGGTEAFF